One and the same sample provided the 22 T cell receptor beta chains below, sequenced in a study of T cell repertoires in cytomegalovirus infection. TCRdb processed the reads anew with MiXCR; each CDR3 protein has one entry. The sample lists 100,000 or so distinct CDR3 sequences, 23% occurring once. The sample taken for sequencing was CD8+ T cells from PBMCs. Receptors were obtained from a human donor in good health (CMV status not recorded). Some clones in this sample may be carry-over from other donors' samples.

In nucleotides, the CDR3 is TGTGCCATCAGTGAAACCGGCCAAAGGGCCGCTTTCTTT. Amino acids: CAISETGQRAAFF. The gene calls are TRBV10-3 and TRBJ1-1; D gene uncertain. The germline CDR1 and CDR2 sequences are ENHRY and SYGVKD. The CDR3 extends over 13 amino acids. V lost 3 bases and J lost 11, with 16 bases in between.

The genes are TRBV28 and TRBJ2-3, with TRBD2 matching 11 bases. Germline V gene data show CDR1 as MDHEN and CDR2 as SYDVKM. V trimming: 7 bases; J trimming: 0 bases; junction bases outside the gene matches: 3. The CDR3 totals 15 residues. CDR3 sequence (DNA): TGTGCCAGCATACTAGCGGGGGCTAGCACAGATACGCAGTATTTT. Its translation is CASILAGASTDTQYF.

This clonotype has just a few counts. This chain connects TRBV25-1 to TRBJ2-1; either TRBD1 or TRBD2 may fit D (6 bases each). V lost 7 bases, J lost 10 bases, and 11 bases lay in between. The CDR3 loop spans 11 amino acids. The V gene's germline CDR1 is MGHDK and CDR2 SYGVNS. The CDR3 reads CASTEGGEQFF. CDR3 coding DNA: TGTGCCAGCACCGAAGGGGGGGAGCAGTTCTTC.

The V gene is TRBV11-3, the J gene TRBJ2-7, with TRBD1 matching 7 bases. The ends lost 4 bases at V and 2 bases at J; junction bases unmatched: 8. This CDR3 is 15 amino acids long. Germline V CDR1 and CDR2: SGHNT, YENEEA. The CDR3 is CASSSTRDSTYEQYF. CDR3 in DNA: TGTGCCAGCAGCTCAACCCGGGACAGTACCTACGAGCAGTACTTC.

This clonotype was found a few times. This chain connects TRBV5-6 to TRBJ2-2; D gene unclear. Trimming removed 0 bases from V and 8 bases from J, with 14 bases in between. The CDR3 totals 15 residues. The germline V gene encodes CDR1 SGHDT and CDR2 YYEEEE. The CDR3 sequence: CASSLEAGPKGELFF. The CDR3 DNA sequence: TGTGCCAGCAGCTTGGAGGCAGGCCCCAAGGGGGAGCTGTTTTTT.

CDR3 residues: CSAGQSSYEQYF. CDR3 coding DNA: TGCAGCGCGGGTCAGAGCTCCTACGAGCAGTACTTC. V usage is TRBV29-1 and J usage is TRBJ2-7; no clear D. The ends were cut back, 7 bases at V and 0 bases at J, with 10 bases in the middle. CDR1 and CDR2 (germline): SQVTM, ANQGSEA. This CDR3 spans 12 amino acids.

This clonotype was seen repeatedly, ten times or more. This rearrangement joins TRBV12-3 or TRBV12-4 to TRBJ1-2, with D perhaps matching TRBD1 (5 bases). This CDR3 is built from 16 residues. Trimming removed 6 bases at V and 0 bases at J, with 17 bases between. CDR3 sequence (DNA): TGTGCCAGCAGCCCACCCCAGGGAGAGACTAACTATGGCTACACCTTC. This encodes CASSPPQGETNYGYTF.

As concerns this clonotype: A read error may account for a junction end that differs from germline. The rearrangement joins TRBV7-2 to TRBJ1-4; a weak D match, TRBD1 (5 bases). The germline CDR1 and CDR2 sequences are SGHTA and FQGNSA. The CDR3 has 14 residues. As DNA, the CDR3 is TGTGCCAGCAGCGTAGACGGGGCGGGGGAAAAAATGTTTTTT. Protein product: CASSVDGAGEKMFF.

The CDR3 loop reads CASRPGQGDLGHIQYF. DNA of the CDR3: TGTGCCAGCAGGCCGGGACAGGGGGACCTCGGGCACATTCAGTACTTC. V is TRBV11-2 and J is TRBJ2-4, with TRBD1 identical over 11 bases. V lost 6 bases, J lost 8 bases, and 12 bases stayed unmatched. The CDR3 contains 16 residues. CDR1 and CDR2 (germline): SGHAT, FQNNGV.

This clonotype appeared a few times. The chain has TRBV7-2 and TRBJ2-3; possibly TRBD1 or TRBD2 for D (7 bases each). The CDR3 contains 16 residues. CDR1 and CDR2 (germline): SGHTA, FQGNSA. Trimming removed 5 bases at V and 3 bases at J, with 18 bases between. CDR3 nucleotide sequence: TGTGCCAGCAGCCCAGGGGGTGCGGGAGATACAGATACGCAGTATTTT. The encoded protein is CASSPGGAGDTDTQYF.

The rearrangement links TRBV20-1 to TRBJ2-1; 10 bases map to TRBD1. Germline V gives CDR1 DFQATT, CDR2 SNEGSKA (reference sequence). V shed 0 bases and J 7 bases; nucleotides not matched to a gene: 6. This CDR3 is 15 amino acids long. Written as DNA, the CDR3 is TGCAGTGCTAGAGAGAGGGACAGGGGAGGGAATGAGCAGTTCTTC. The encoded protein is CSARERDRGGNEQFF.

This clonotype was counted only a few times. The chain carries TRBV20-1 and TRBJ2-1; D perhaps matches TRBD2 (6 bases). The CDR3 runs 14 residues. The V and J ends lost 5 bases and 5 bases respectively, with 16 bases between them. Germline V gives CDR1 DFQATT, CDR2 SNEGSKA (reference sequence). The CDR3 DNA reads as TGCAGTGCTGTCCGGGGACTTCCCGACAATGAGCAGTTCTTC. This gives the protein CSAVRGLPDNEQFF.

This clonotype was seen once. This chain links TRBV4-1 with TRBJ2-7, with TRBD1 matching over 9 bases. The germline gives CDR1 MGHRA, CDR2 YSYEKL. The J segment lost 2 bases and the V segment lost 0 bases, leaving 2 bases of the junction unmatched. This CDR3 spans 15 amino acids. The CDR3 region has the DNA TGCGCCAGCAGCCAAGATAGGACAGGGGCCTACGAGCAGTACTTC. It translates to CASSQDRTGAYEQYF.

The chain uses TRBV7-2 and TRBJ1-5; 10 bases agree with TRBD1. CDR1 is SGHTA and CDR2 is FQGNSA in the germline V gene. This CDR3 comprises 16 residues. Trimming at V came to 1 base and at J to 2 bases, leaving 2 bases not matched to a gene. The CDR3 loop is CASSLEGTGGNQPQHF. CDR3 coding DNA: TGTGCCAGCAGCTTAGAAGGGACAGGGGGCAATCAGCCCCAGCATTTT. Full variable domain (missing parts from reference TRBV7-2 and TRBJ1-5): GAGVSQSPSNKVTEKGKDVELRCDPISGHTALYWYRQSLGQGLEFLIYFQGNSAPDKSGLPSDRFSAERTGGSVSTLTIQRTQQEDSAVYLCASSLEGTGGNQPQHFGDGTRLSIL.

This clonotype showed up just a few times. The CDR3 nucleotides are TGCGCCAGCTGGGGCCCCGGGACGTCCAACTCTGGGGCCAACGTCCTGACTTTC. Translation: CASWGPGTSNSGANVLTF. The V call is TRBV5-1, the J call TRBJ2-6; tentatively, D is TRBD1 or TRBD2 (5 bases each). Trimming shortened V by 7 bases and J by 0 bases, and 20 bases separated the two germline ends. Per germline, CDR1 SGHRS and CDR2 YFSETQ. The CDR3 runs to 18 residues. Supplemented by reference TRBV5-1 and TRBJ2-6, the full variable domain reads KAGVTQTPRYLIKTRGQQVTLSCSPISGHRSVSWYQQTPGQGLQFLFEYFSETQRNKGNFPGRFSGRQFSNSRSEMNVSTLELGDSALYLCASWGPGTSNSGANVLTFGAGSRLTVL.

The chain uses TRBV28 and TRBJ1-1; no clear D gene. Germline V CDR1 and CDR2: MDHEN, SYDVKM. V lost 3 bases and J lost 8, with 7 bases in between. The CDR3 has 11 amino acids. The CDR3 DNA is TGTGCCAGCAGTTTCACAAGAGAAGCTTTCTTT. It encodes CASSFTREAFF. The variable domain in full, completed from reference TRBV28 and TRBJ1-1, reads DVKVTQSSRYLVKRTGEKVFLECVQDMDHENMFWYRQDPGLGLRLIYFSYDVKMKEKGDIPEGYSVSREKKERFSLILESASTNQTSMYLCASSFTREAFFGQGTRLTVV.

This clonotype was counted at least ten times. The genes are TRBV7-2 and TRBJ2-7; TRBD2 matches 8 bases. V lost 5 bases and J lost 0; bases outside the gene matches: 6. Looked up from germline, CDR1 is SGHTA and CDR2 is FQGNSA. This CDR3 is 15 amino acids long. In nucleotides, the CDR3 is TGTGCCAGCAGCCAAGCGGGAGTAACCTCCTACGAGCAGTACTTC. Translating it yields CASSQAGVTSYEQYF.

J is TRBJ2-3 and V is TRBV20-1; 8 positions match TRBD2. With V trimmed by 5 bases and J by 4 bases, 5 bases remained unmatched. Germline V gene sequence: CDR1 DFQATT, CDR2 SNEGSKA (reference sequence). CDR3 length: 13 residues. CDR3 bases: TGCAGTGCTCCGGGAGGGGACGCAGATACGCAGTATTTT. This gives the protein CSAPGGDADTQYF.

This chain connects TRBV6-1 to TRBJ2-7; D is possibly TRBD1 or TRBD2 (6 bases each). Trimming removed 5 bases at V and 5 bases at J, with 22 bases between. The length of the CDR3 is 16 residues. Germline V gene sequence: CDR1 MNHNS, CDR2 SASEGT. Here the CDR3 DNA reads TGTGCCAGCAGTTGGGGGGCCGCGCGGACGGGGAACGAGCAGTACTTC. It translates to CASSWGAARTGNEQYF.

The table lists this clonotype with a few counts. This chain connects TRBV12-3 or TRBV12-4 to TRBJ2-2, with D perhaps matching TRBD1 (6 bases). The V gene lost 5 bases and the J gene lost 6 bases, with 10 bases spanning the gap. This CDR3 has 13 amino acids. As DNA, the CDR3 is TGTGCCAGCAGTGCAACAGGGCCCGGGGAGCTGTTTTTT. Amino acids: CASSATGPGELFF.

This clonotype was observed a few times. Written as DNA, the CDR3 is TGTGCCAGCAGCTACAGCGGGTTCACAGATACGCAGTATTTT. Translated: CASSYSGFTDTQYF. The gene calls are TRBV11-2 and TRBJ2-3; perhaps TRBD2 as D (6 bases). Deletions cut 4 bases from V and 2 bases from J, with 10 bases between. Germline CDR1 and CDR2: SGHAT and FQNNGV. The CDR3 loop spans 14 amino acids.

The rearrangement uses TRBV5-4 and TRBJ1-2; TRBD1 aligns across 9 bases. V shed 3 bases, J shed 2 bases, and the junction held 5 bases outside the gene matches. Germline values: CDR1 SGHNT, CDR2 YYREEE (reference sequence). The CDR3 is 15 residues long. CDR3 DNA sequence: TGTGCCAGCAGCTACGGACAGGGGCTGAACTATGGCTACACCTTC. Amino acids: CASSYGQGLNYGYTF.